A single T cell receptor beta chain is shown here with its context. TCRdb's table, derived via immunoSEQ multiplex PCR, lists solely in-frame clones and lacks some. The data contain hundreds of thousands of clones, 88% of them singletons. The sample is drawn from a study of blood T cell repertoires in COVID-19. Study information: Samples of COVID-19 (acute and convalescent) were obtained from the United States, Italy and Spain. In each case, the material was cDNA or gDNA derived from T cells, B-cell-depleted T cells, or PBMCs.

The CDR3 consists of 14 residues. This TCR was recovered from a woman aged 40-49 years with acute COVID-19. The specimen was PBMCs or T cells enriched from blood (not recorded which). The V call is TRBV21-1, the J call TRBJ2-3; the D segment call TRBD2 is taken from the table without a DNA check. TRBV21-1 has pseudogene status. The CDR3 region is CASSKWGGAYTQYF. The CDR3 nucleotides are TGTGCCAGCAGCAAATGGGGGGGAGCATATACGCAGTATTTT.